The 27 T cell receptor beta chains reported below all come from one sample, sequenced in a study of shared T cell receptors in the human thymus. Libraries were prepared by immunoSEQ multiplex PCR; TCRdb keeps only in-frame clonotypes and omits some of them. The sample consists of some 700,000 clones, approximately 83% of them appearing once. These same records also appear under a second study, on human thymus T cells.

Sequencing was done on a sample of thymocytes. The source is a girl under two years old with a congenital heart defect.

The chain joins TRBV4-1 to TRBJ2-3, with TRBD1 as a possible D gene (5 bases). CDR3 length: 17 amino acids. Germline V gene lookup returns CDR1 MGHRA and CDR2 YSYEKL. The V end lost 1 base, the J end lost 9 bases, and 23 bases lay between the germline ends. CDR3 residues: CASSQVQTPRGLKTQYF. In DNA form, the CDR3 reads TGCGCCAGCAGCCAAGTGCAGACTCCTAGGGGCCTTAAAACGCAGTATTTT.

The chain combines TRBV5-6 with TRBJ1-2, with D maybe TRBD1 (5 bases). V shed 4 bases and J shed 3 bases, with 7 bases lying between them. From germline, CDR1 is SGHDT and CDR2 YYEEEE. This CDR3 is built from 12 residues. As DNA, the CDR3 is TGTGCCAGCAGCACGGGGGACTATGGCTACACCTTC. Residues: CASSTGDYGYTF.

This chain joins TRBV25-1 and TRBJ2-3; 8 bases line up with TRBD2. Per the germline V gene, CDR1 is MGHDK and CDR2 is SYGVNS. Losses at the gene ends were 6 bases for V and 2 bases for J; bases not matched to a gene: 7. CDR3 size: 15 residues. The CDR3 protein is CASRRSSGATDTQYF. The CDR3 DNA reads TGTGCCAGCAGGCGGAGTAGCGGGGCCACAGATACGCAGTATTTT.

The CDR3 loop reads CASRYRDRGKKNTEAFF. The CDR3 DNA reads TGTGCCAGCAGATACCGGGACAGGGGGAAGAAAAACACTGAAGCTTTCTTT. The chain employs TRBV13 and TRBJ1-1, with 11 bases lining up with TRBD1. Unmatched junction bases numbered 11, after V lost 6 bases and J lost 2 bases. This CDR3 comprises 17 residues. The germline gives CDR1 PRHDT, CDR2 FYEKMQ (reference sequence).

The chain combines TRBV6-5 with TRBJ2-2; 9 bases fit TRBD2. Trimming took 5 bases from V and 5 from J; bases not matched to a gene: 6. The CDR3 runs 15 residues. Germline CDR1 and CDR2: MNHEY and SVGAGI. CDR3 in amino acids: CASSRLAGLTGELFF. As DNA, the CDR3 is TGTGCCAGCAGTCGCCTAGCGGGGTTAACCGGGGAGCTGTTTTTT.

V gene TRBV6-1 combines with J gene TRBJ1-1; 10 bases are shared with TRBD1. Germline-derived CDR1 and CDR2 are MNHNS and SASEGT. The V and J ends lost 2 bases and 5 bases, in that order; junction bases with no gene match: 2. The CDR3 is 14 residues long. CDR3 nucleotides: TGTGCCAGCAGTGAACCGGGACAGGGGACTGAAGCTTTCTTT. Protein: CASSEPGQGTEAFF.

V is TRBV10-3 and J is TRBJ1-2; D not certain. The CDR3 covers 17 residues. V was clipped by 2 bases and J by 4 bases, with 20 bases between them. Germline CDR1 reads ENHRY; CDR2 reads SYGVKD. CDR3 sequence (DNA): TGTGCCATCAGTGAGCCCACCCGAGGGCGCGGCGGCTATGGCTACACCTTC. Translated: CAISEPTRGRGGYGYTF.

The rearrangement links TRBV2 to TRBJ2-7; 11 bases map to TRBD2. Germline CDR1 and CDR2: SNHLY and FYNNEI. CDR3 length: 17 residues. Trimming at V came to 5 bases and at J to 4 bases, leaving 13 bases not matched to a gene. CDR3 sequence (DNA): TGTGCCAGCAGTAGTTCGTGGGCTAGCGGGGGGACATACGAGCAGTACTTC. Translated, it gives CASSSSWASGGTYEQYF.

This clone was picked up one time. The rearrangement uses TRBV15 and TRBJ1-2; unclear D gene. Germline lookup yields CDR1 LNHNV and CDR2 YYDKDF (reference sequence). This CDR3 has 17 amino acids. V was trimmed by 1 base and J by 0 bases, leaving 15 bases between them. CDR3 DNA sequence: TGTGCCACCAGCAGAGGTGAGGGCCGGCCGACTAACTATGGCTACACCTTC. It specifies CATSRGEGRPTNYGYTF.

The CDR3 region has the DNA TGTGCCAGCAGCCGACGGACAGGGCTTGATGAAAAACTGTTTTTT. It specifies CASSRRTGLDEKLFF. The chain joins TRBV13 to TRBJ1-4; the match to TRBD1 covers 8 bases. Germline V gives CDR1 PRHDT, CDR2 FYEKMQ (reference sequence). V trimming: 5 bases; J trimming: 6 bases; junction bases outside the gene matches: 8. This CDR3 has 15 residues.

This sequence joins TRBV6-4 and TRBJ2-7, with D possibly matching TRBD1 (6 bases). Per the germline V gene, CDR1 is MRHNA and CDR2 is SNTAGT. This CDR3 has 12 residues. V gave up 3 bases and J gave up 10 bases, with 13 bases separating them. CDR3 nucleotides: TGTGCCAGCAGTGAAGTATGCAGGGGACAGTACTTC. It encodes CASSEVCRGQYF.

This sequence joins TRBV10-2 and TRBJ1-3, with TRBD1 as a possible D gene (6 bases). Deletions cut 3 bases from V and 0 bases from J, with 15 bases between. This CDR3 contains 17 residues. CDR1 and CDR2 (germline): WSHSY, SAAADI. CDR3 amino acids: CASSERHRAVSGNTIYF. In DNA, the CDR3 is TGCGCCAGCAGTGAAAGGCACAGGGCTGTCTCTGGAAACACCATATATTTT.

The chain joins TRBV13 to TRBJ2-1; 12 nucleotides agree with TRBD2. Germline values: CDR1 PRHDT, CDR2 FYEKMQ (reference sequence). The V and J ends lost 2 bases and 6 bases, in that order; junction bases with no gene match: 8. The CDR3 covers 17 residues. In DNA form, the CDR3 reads TGTGCCAGCAGCTTAAGCTATCTAGCGGGGGGGCTCAATGAGCAGTTCTTC. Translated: CASSLSYLAGGLNEQFF.

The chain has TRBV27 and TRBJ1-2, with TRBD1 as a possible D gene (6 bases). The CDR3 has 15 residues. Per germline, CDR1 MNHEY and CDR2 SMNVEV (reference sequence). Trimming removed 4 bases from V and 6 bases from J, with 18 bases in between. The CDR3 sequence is CASSSDLGGAHGYTF. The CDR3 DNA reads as TGTGCCAGCAGTTCCGACCTGGGGGGGGCTCATGGCTACACCTTC.

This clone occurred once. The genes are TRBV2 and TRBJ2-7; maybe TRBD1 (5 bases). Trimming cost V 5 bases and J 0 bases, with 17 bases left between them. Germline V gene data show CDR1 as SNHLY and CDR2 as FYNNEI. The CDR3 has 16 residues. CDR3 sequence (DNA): TGTGCCAGCAGTTTTATTGGACAACTTAGCTCCTACGAGCAGTACTTC. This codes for CASSFIGQLSSYEQYF.

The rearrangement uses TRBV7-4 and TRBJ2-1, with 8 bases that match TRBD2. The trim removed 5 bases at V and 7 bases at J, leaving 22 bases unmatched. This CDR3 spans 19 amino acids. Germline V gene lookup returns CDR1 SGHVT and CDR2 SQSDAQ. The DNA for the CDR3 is TGTGCCAGCAGCGGACCGGGACTAGTGGCCATGGGACCCAAAAATGAGCAGTTCTTC. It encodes CASSGPGLVAMGPKNEQFF.

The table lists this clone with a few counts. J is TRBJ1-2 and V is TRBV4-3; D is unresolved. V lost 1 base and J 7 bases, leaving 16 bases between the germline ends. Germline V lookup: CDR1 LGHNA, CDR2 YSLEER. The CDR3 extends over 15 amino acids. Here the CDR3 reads CASSQGGVGPRGYTF. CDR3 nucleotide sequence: TGCGCCAGCAGCCAAGGCGGGGTAGGACCACGTGGCTACACCTTC.

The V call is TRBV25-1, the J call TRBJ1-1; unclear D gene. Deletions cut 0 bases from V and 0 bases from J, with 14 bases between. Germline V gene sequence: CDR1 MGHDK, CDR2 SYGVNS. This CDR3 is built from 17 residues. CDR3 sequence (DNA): TGTGCCAGCAGTGAATATGGGCCGGGGAACATGAACACTGAAGCTTTCTTT. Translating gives CASSEYGPGNMNTEAFF.

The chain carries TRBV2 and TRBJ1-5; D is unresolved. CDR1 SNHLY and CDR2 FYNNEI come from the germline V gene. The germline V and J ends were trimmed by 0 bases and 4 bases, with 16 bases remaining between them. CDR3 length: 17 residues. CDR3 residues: CASSEAPSGRTNQPQHF. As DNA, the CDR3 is TGTGCCAGCAGTGAAGCGCCGTCGGGGAGGACGAATCAGCCCCAGCATTTT.

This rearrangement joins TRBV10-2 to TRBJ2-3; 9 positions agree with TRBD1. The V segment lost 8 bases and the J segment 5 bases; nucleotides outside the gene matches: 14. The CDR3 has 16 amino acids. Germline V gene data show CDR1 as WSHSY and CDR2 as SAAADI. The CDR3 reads CASAPRHRGQLDTQYF. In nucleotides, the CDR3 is TGCGCCAGCGCCCCTCGACACAGGGGGCAGCTAGATACGCAGTATTTT.

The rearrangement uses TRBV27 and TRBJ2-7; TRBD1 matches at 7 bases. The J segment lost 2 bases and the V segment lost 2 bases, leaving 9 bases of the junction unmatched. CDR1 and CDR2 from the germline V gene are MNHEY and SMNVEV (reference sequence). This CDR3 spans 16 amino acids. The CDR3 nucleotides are TGTGCCAGCAGTTTAGACGCCCGGGACAGAGCCTACGAGCAGTACTTC. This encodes CASSLDARDRAYEQYF.

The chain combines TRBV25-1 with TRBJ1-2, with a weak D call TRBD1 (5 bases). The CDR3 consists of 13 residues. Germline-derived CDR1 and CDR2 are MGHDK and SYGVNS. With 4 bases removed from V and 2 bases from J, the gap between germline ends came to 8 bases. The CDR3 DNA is TGTGCCAGCAGTGGGGGACTAAACTATGGCTACACCTTC. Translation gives CASSGGLNYGYTF.

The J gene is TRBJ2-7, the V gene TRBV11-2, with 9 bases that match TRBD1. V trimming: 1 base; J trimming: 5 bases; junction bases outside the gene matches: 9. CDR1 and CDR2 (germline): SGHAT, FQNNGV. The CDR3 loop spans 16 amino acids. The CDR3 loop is CASSLAVRQGVNEQYF. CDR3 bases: TGTGCCAGCAGCTTAGCGGTTCGACAGGGGGTCAACGAGCAGTACTTC.

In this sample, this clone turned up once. The CDR3 region is CAISESGDQETQYF. CDR3 sequence (DNA): TGTGCCATCAGTGAATCGGGGGACCAAGAGACCCAGTACTTC. The chain has TRBV10-3 and TRBJ2-5, with a tentative D call TRBD2 (6 bases). In germline, CDR1 is ENHRY, CDR2 SYGVKD. V lost 3 bases, J lost 0 bases, and 8 bases lay in between. This CDR3 region has 14 residues.

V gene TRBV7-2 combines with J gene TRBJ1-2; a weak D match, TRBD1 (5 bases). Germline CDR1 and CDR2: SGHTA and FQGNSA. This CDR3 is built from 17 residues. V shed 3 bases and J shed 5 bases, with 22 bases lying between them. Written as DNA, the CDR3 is TGTGCCAGCAGCTTTCGGGGGACGGCCGTAATGCAATATGGCTACACCTTC. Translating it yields CASSFRGTAVMQYGYTF.

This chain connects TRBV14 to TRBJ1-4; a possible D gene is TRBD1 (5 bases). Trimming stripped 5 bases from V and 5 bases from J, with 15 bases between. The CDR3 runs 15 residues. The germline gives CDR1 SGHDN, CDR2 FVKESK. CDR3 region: CASSACLTENEKLFF. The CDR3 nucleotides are TGTGCCAGCAGCGCCTGTCTGACAGAGAATGAAAAACTGTTTTTT.

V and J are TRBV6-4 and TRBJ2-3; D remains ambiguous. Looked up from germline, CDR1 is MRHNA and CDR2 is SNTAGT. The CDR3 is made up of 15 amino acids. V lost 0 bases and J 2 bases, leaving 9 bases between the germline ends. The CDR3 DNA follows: TGTGCCAGCAGTGACTCAGAGAGAATCACAGATACGCAGTATTTT. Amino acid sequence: CASSDSERITDTQYF.